These 17 T cell receptor beta chains were all obtained from the same sample, sequenced in a study of cytomegalovirus exposure and HLA in healthy donors. Amplification used 60 Vbeta primers and 13 Jbeta primers. TCRdb keeps only in-frame clones here, not all; method: immunoSEQ multiplex PCR. Found here are tens of thousands of clones, over 55% of them singletons; the top ten hold roughly 6%. Input material: PBMCs. The receptors were gathered from a woman in her 30s in good health and CMV-seronegative.

The chain employs TRBV10-3 and TRBJ2-6; TRBD1 is a possible D gene (7 bases). The V end was cut by 5 bases, the J end by 0 bases, with 11 bases between. Germline loops: CDR1 ENHRY, CDR2 SYGVKD. CDR3 length: 16 residues. The chain's CDR3 is CAISLRDSSGANVLTF. CDR3 nucleotide sequence: TGTGCCATCAGTTTGCGGGACAGCTCTGGGGCCAACGTCCTGACTTTC.

The V and J genes are TRBV7-3 and TRBJ1-1; perhaps TRBD1 as D (5 bases). Between the trimmed V and J ends, which lost 3 bases and 1 base, there was a span of 12 bases. The CDR3 contains 15 residues. Germline CDR1 SGHTA, CDR2 FQGTGA. The CDR3, as DNA: TGTGCCAGCAGCTTTTCTCTCACAGGGAACACTGAAGCTTTCTTT. As protein: CASSFSLTGNTEAFF.

In this sample, this clone turned up a few times. The V call is TRBV27, the J call TRBJ1-4, with TRBD1 matching 7 bases. Trimming removed 6 bases from V and 2 bases from J; junction bases left unmatched: 6. The germline V gene encodes CDR1 MNHEY and CDR2 SMNVEV (reference sequence). This CDR3 spans 15 amino acids. The CDR3 bases are TGTGCCAGCAGCCGCTTGACAGGGACTAATGAAAAACTGTTTTTT. This translates into CASSRLTGTNEKLFF.

V gene TRBV5-4 combines with J gene TRBJ2-7, with 10 bases aligning to TRBD1. The ends lost 5 bases at V and 5 bases at J; junction bases unmatched: 4. Germline V gives CDR1 SGHNT, CDR2 YYREEE (reference sequence). The CDR3 is 13 amino acids. CDR3 in amino acids: CASSGTGEDEQYF. The DNA of the CDR3 is TGTGCCAGCAGTGGGACAGGGGAGGACGAGCAGTACTTC.

This clone was seen a few times. This chain uses TRBV10-3 with TRBJ1-1; TRBD1 aligns across 10 bases. The V gene's germline CDR1 is ENHRY and CDR2 SYGVKD. The CDR3 consists of 13 residues. Trimming removed 3 bases from V and 12 bases from J; junction bases left unmatched: 7. CDR3 coding DNA: TGTGCCATCAGTGATACGGGACAGGGGTTGTCTTTCTTT. Protein sequence: CAISDTGQGLSFF.

A few counts support this clone. The rearrangement links TRBV5-5 to TRBJ2-2; 7 nucleotides match TRBD2. Germline lookup yields CDR1 SGHKS and CDR2 YYEKEE (reference sequence). The CDR3 runs to 16 residues. J lost 5 bases, V lost 1 base, and 8 bases had no gene match. CDR3 loop: CASSLYLGGVTGELFF. CDR3 sequence (DNA): TGTGCCAGCAGCTTGTACCTGGGGGGGGTGACCGGGGAGCTGTTTTTT.

The rearrangement uses TRBV6-1 and TRBJ1-2, with D perhaps TRBD1 (6 bases). CDR1 is MNHNS and CDR2 is SASEGT in the germline V gene. The CDR3 contains 14 residues. Trimming left V 2 bases short and J 6 bases short, with 13 bases between. CDR3 DNA sequence: TGTGCCAGCAGTGAAAGTCAGGGGACTAATGGCTACACCTTC. It is translated as CASSESQGTNGYTF.

This clone was counted a single time. The V and J genes are TRBV6-5 and TRBJ2-7, with a tentative D call TRBD1 (6 bases). With 6 bases removed from V and 3 bases from J, the gap between germline ends came to 18 bases. This CDR3 has 15 amino acids. Germline V gene sequence: CDR1 MNHEY, CDR2 SVGAGI. CDR3 protein: CASRRRTDSGYEQYF. The CDR3 nucleotides read TGTGCCAGCAGGCGGCGGACAGACTCCGGCTACGAGCAGTACTTC.

This clone has just a few counts. The V call is TRBV7-2, the J call TRBJ1-5, with 7 bases matching TRBD1. The V and J ends lost 1 base and 4 bases, in that order; junction bases with no gene match: 7. Germline V gives CDR1 SGHTA, CDR2 FQGNSA. The CDR3 totals 16 residues. DNA of the CDR3: TGTGCCAGCAGCTTAGAAAGGGGGCTAGAAAATCAGCCCCAGCATTTT. Translated: CASSLERGLENQPQHF.

The chain couples TRBV2 to TRBJ2-2; 9 bases agree with TRBD2. The CDR3 extends over 14 amino acids. V shed 6 bases, J shed 5 bases, and the junction held 4 bases outside the gene matches. CDR1 and CDR2 from the germline V gene are SNHLY and FYNNEI. The CDR3 loop is CASRGLATTGELFF. The CDR3 bases are TGTGCCAGCAGGGGACTAGCCACGACCGGGGAGCTGTTTTTT.

This clone was observed a handful of times. V is TRBV19 and J is TRBJ1-2; D is perhaps TRBD1 (5 bases). This CDR3 has 12 amino acids. Germline V gene sequence: CDR1 LNHDA, CDR2 SQIVND (reference sequence). With 7 bases removed from V and 2 bases from J, the gap between germline ends came to 8 bases. CDR3 in DNA: TGTGCCAGTACGACAGCCAACTATGGCTACACCTTC. Translated: CASTTANYGYTF.

This sequence joins TRBV5-1 and TRBJ2-5, with TRBD1 identical over 7 bases. The trim removed 5 bases at V and 5 bases at J, leaving 6 bases unmatched. Per the germline V gene, CDR1 is SGHRS and CDR2 is YFSETQ. The CDR3 totals 13 residues. The CDR3 protein is CASREGARETQYF. The DNA of the CDR3 is TGCGCCAGCAGAGAGGGGGCGCGGGAGACCCAGTACTTC.

The genes are TRBV2 and TRBJ1-2, with 10 positions matching TRBD1. Looked up from germline, CDR1 is SNHLY and CDR2 is FYNNEI. The CDR3 is made up of 18 amino acids. Trimming removed 2 bases from V and 5 bases from J; junction bases left unmatched: 14. CDR3 coding DNA: TGTGCCAGCAGTGAAACTCAGGGACAGGGGTTTTGGGAATATGGCTACACCTTC. This codes for CASSETQGQGFWEYGYTF.

V usage is TRBV5-1 and J usage is TRBJ2-1; D possibly corresponds to TRBD1 (6 bases). The CDR3 covers 15 residues. V was cut by 4 bases and J by 2 bases, with 13 bases left in between. From germline, CDR1 is SGHRS and CDR2 YFSETQ. DNA for the CDR3: TGCGCCAGCAGCCCCCAGGGGCCCGCCTACAATGAGCAGTTCTTC. Translated: CASSPQGPAYNEQFF.

The rearrangement joins TRBV29-1 to TRBJ2-1; D gene ambiguous. The CDR3 runs to 13 residues. Between the trimmed V and J ends, which lost 4 bases and 4 bases, there was a span of 11 bases. Germline V gene lookup returns CDR1 SQVTM and CDR2 ANQGSEA. The CDR3 is CSVGGAKYNEQFF. The CDR3 DNA sequence: TGCAGCGTTGGAGGTGCGAAGTACAATGAGCAGTTCTTC.

This sequence joins TRBV27 and TRBJ2-6; tentatively, D is TRBD2 (6 bases). This CDR3 has 17 amino acids. Germline lookup yields CDR1 MNHEY and CDR2 SMNVEV (reference sequence). Between the trimmed V and J ends, which lost 3 bases and 0 bases, there was a span of 12 bases. CDR3 loop: CASSFWGDPSGANVLTF. CDR3 nucleotide sequence: TGTGCCAGCAGTTTCTGGGGGGATCCCTCTGGGGCCAACGTCCTGACTTTC.

The CDR3: CASSQRLSGQGSFYGYTF. The CDR3 DNA reads TGTGCCAGCAGCCAGCGACTCAGTGGACAGGGGTCCTTCTATGGCTACACCTTC. This chain connects TRBV14 to TRBJ1-2; 9 bases are shared with TRBD1. Looked up from germline, CDR1 is SGHDN and CDR2 is FVKESK. With V trimmed by 3 bases and J by 4 bases, 15 bases remained unmatched. CDR3 size: 18 residues. The whole variable domain, remainder taken from reference TRBV14 and TRBJ1-2, is EAGVTQFPSHSVIEKGQTVTLRCDPISGHDNLYWYRRVMGKEIKFLLHFVKESKQDESGMPNNRFLAERTGGTYSTLKVQPAELEDSGVYFCASSQRLSGQGSFYGYTFGSGTRLTVV.